These T cell receptor beta chains were read from a single sample in a study of monozygotic twins with cystic fibrosis. Using immunoSEQ multiplex PCR, the repertoire was profiled, and TCRdb retains in-frame clones only, with some absent. The data show around 15,000 clones, with 80% to 90% seen just once and 0.55% to 0.8% held by the top ten. The specimen was blood. The receptors come from a boy under 18 with cystic fibrosis. Both conserved end residues are part of each CDR3. Fields, in order: J gene, V gene, clone size, D gene, CDR3 DNA, CDR3 protein. The D gene is left open where the match is weak. Expanded clones get a size class; other rows say once, few or many, or leave the size out.

TRBJ2-3,TRBV7-9,NA,TRBD2,TGTGCCAGCAGCTTAAACAGCGGGGGAAGCGCAGATACGCAGTATTTT,CASSLNSGGSADTQYF
TRBJ2-2,TRBV18,NA,TRBD1,TGTGCCAGCTCACTCGACAGGGCGAACACCGGGGAGCTGTTTTTT,CASSLDRANTGELFF
TRBJ1-2,TRBV11-1,NA,TRBD1,TGTGCCAGCAGCCAAAGGACAGGGAGGAAAAATAGGGACTATGGCTACACCTTC,CASSQRTGRKNRDYGYTF
TRBJ2-1,TRBV2,NA,NA,TGTGCCAGCAGTGAGCCGGAGAGCTCCTACAATGAGCAGTTCTTC,CASSEPESSYNEQFF
TRBJ2-1,TRBV19,NA,NA,TGTGCCAGTAATAGGGAGGCTAGCGCCCTTTACAATGAGCAGTTCTTC,CASNREASALYNEQFF
TRBJ1-2,TRBV4-1,few,NA,TGCGCCAGCAGCCAAGCGCGGGGGGGATCTAACTATGGCTACACCTTC,CASSQARGGSNYGYTF
TRBJ2-1,TRBV9,NA,NA,TGTGCCAGCAGCGTGGGGGTGAGCTCCTACAATGAGCAGTTCTTC,CASSVGVSSYNEQFF
TRBJ2-2,TRBV5-6,NA,TRBD1,TGTGCCAGCAGCCGGGGACAGGGGGTCAGAACCGGGGAGCTGTTTTTT,CASSRGQGVRTGELFF
TRBJ2-4,TRBV19,NA,TRBD2,TGTGCCAGTAGTATGATCAGCGGGAGGGCCTTTGATGGCAAAAACATTCAGTACTTC,CASSMISGRAFDGKNIQYF
TRBJ2-1,TRBV30,NA,NA,TGTGCCTCGGGCCGGTGGCCTAATGAGCAGTTCTTC,CASGRWPNEQFF
TRBJ1-1,TRBV29-1,NA,NA,TGCAGCGTTGTGGACGATTTGAACACTGAAGCTTTCTTT,CSVVDDLNTEAFF
TRBJ1-2,TRBV30,NA,TRBD1,TGTGCCTGGACGCAAGACAGGGTAGGAGGCTACACCTTC,CAWTQDRVGGYTF
TRBJ2-1,TRBV9,NA,NA,TGTGCCAGCAGCGTAGCGGGTCCGAGTTCCTACAATGAGCAGTTCTTC,CASSVAGPSSYNEQFF
TRBJ1-1,TRBV2,few,TRBD1,TGTGCCAGCAGTGTACAGGGGGCCAACACTGAAGCTTTCTTT,CASSVQGANTEAFF
TRBJ1-2,TRBV10-3,few,TRBD1,TGTGCCATCAGTGGCCGGGACAGATATAACTATGGCTACACCTTC,CAISGRDRYNYGYTF
TRBJ1-5,TRBV7-6,NA,TRBD1,TGTGCCAGCAGCTCGGGACAGGGCGGTCAGCCCCAGCATTTT,CASSSGQGGQPQHF
TRBJ1-5,TRBV7-8,NA,NA,TGTGCCAGCAGCTTAGCTTTGTCTTCCCGGCTGAGGGGCAATCAGCCCCAGCATTTT,CASSLALSSRLRGNQPQHF
TRBJ1-2,TRBV9,NA,NA,TGTGCCAGCAGCGTAGGCAGCGATAACTATGGCTACACCTTC,CASSVGSDNYGYTF
TRBJ1-3,TRBV21-1,NA,NA,TGTGCCAGCAGCCATCCCTTAGACTCTGGAAACACCATATATTTT,CASSHPLDSGNTIYF
TRBJ2-7,TRBV6-1,NA,NA,TGTGCCAGCAGTGAAAGTTCGTGGGAGCAGTACTTC,CASSESSWEQYF
TRBJ1-1,TRBV7-2,NA,NA,TGTGCCAGCAGCTTTCGCATGAACACTGAAGCTTTCTTT,CASSFRMNTEAFF
TRBJ2-7,TRBV11-2,NA,TRBD1,TGTGCCAGCAGCTCGCTCTCAAGACAGGGGGCGCTTCGCCACGAGCAGTACTTC,CASSSLSRQGALRHEQYF
TRBJ1-5,TRBV30,NA,NA,TGTGCCTGGAGTGCAAGGGAACAGCCCCAGCATTTT,CAWSAREQPQHF
TRBJ2-3,TRBV10-3,NA,NA,TGTGCCATCACCGCCCAGGCGAGGGGGGATACGCAGTATTTT,CAITAQARGDTQYF
TRBJ2-2,TRBV4-1,NA,NA,TGCGCCAGCAGCAGCAAAGAAGGCCCCGGGGAGCTGTTTTTT,CASSSKEGPGELFF
TRBJ1-4,TRBV5-1,NA,NA,TGCGCCAGCAGCTTGGCTGGGGGGGTTAATGAAAAACTGTTTTTT,CASSLAGGVNEKLFF
TRBJ2-7,TRBV6-5,NA,TRBD1,TGTGCATCACGTGGGGACAGGGCGTACGAGCAGTACTTC,CASRGDRAYEQYF
TRBJ1-6,TRBV14,NA,NA,TGTGCCAGCAGCCACAGGGGTTTTAATTCACCCCTCCACTTT,CASSHRGFNSPLHF
TRBJ2-7,TRBV2,NA,NA,TGTGCCAGCAGTGGTGGCAGGGGTGCCTACGAGCAGTACTTC,CASSGGRGAYEQYF
TRBJ2-5,TRBV5-4,NA,TRBD1,TGTGCCAGCAGCCCCTCGAGGGGGCGCGAAGAGACCCAGTACTTC,CASSPSRGREETQYF
TRBJ2-5,TRBV5-1,NA,TRBD2,TGCGCCAGCAGCCTAGCGGGAGCAACCCAAGAGACCCAGTACTTC,CASSLAGATQETQYF
TRBJ2-3,TRBV13,once,NA,TGTGCCAGCACTACCACAAGGAGCGCAGGGGATACGCAGTATTTT,CASTTTRSAGDTQYF
TRBJ1-1,TRBV10-3,NA,NA,TGTGCCATCAGTGCCTCAGGTCCGGGGTCCACTGAAGCTTTCTTT,CAISASGPGSTEAFF
TRBJ2-5,TRBV2,NA,TRBD2,TGTGCCAGCAGCGGAACTTTGGGACTAGCGAACACACAAGAGACCCAGTACTTC,CASSGTLGLANTQETQYF
TRBJ2-1,TRBV4-1,NA,NA,TGCGCCAGCAGCCCCGACCTTAGGGAGCAGTTCTTC,CASSPDLREQFF
TRBJ2-3,TRBV20-1,NA,NA,TGCAGTGCTACTAGCGCAGATACGCAGTATTTT,CSATSADTQYF
TRBJ2-3,TRBV7-9,NA,NA,TGTGCCAGCAGCTTACGGTACGCCTGGGGCCGGACAGATACGCAGTATTTT,CASSLRYAWGRTDTQYF
TRBJ2-7,TRBV4-2,NA,NA,TGTGCCAGCAGCTTCGACAGGCGTCGGGAGCAGTACTTC,CASSFDRRREQYF
TRBJ1-5,TRBV19,NA,TRBD1,TGTGCCAGTAGTATCACGGACAGGGACGATCAGCCCCAGCATTTT,CASSITDRDDQPQHF
TRBJ2-1,TRBV2,NA,TRBD2,TGTGCCAGCAGCCGCATGGGACTAGCGGGACACTACAATGAGCAGTTCTTC,CASSRMGLAGHYNEQFF
TRBJ1-6,TRBV6-1,NA,TRBD1,TGTGCCAGCAGACCACAGGGGGCTTGGAATTCACCCCTCCACTTT,CASRPQGAWNSPLHF
TRBJ2-3,TRBV5-1,once,TRBD2,TGCGCCAGCAAACTAGCGGGGGAACCCACAGATACGCAGTATTTT,CASKLAGEPTDTQYF
TRBJ2-7,TRBV28,NA,NA,TGTGCCAGCACCGAGACAGGGGAGGGCTACGAGCAGTACTTC,CASTETGEGYEQYF
TRBJ1-5,TRBV6-6,NA,TRBD1,TGTGCCAGCAGTTACGTCCCGGGACAGTTCAATCAGCCCCAGCATTTT,CASSYVPGQFNQPQHF
TRBJ2-7,TRBV9,once,TRBD2,TGTGCCAGCAGCCCGACCACTAGCGGAACTTACGAGCAGTACTTC,CASSPTTSGTYEQYF
TRBJ1-3,TRBV19,NA,NA,TGTGCCAGTAACACCGGCAGGGCGGCTGGAAACACCATATATTTT,CASNTGRAAGNTIYF
TRBJ2-1,TRBV19,few,NA,TGTGCCAGTAGTACCGGGACATTTGGCAATGAGCAGTTCTTC,CASSTGTFGNEQFF
TRBJ2-7,TRBV7-9,NA,NA,TGTGCCAGCAGCTTGGGGGTCTACGAGCAGTACTTC,CASSLGVYEQYF
TRBJ1-6,TRBV28,NA,NA,TGTGCCAGCAGTTCTGGACAGCCCTATTTAAATTCACCCCTCCACTTT,CASSSGQPYLNSPLHF
TRBJ2-3,TRBV2,NA,NA,TGTGCCAGCAGTGTGGACAACACAGATACGCAGTATTTT,CASSVDNTDTQYF
TRBJ2-3,TRBV5-1,NA,NA,TGCGCCAGCAGCTTGGATTACGCGGCGACAGATACGCAGTATTTT,CASSLDYAATDTQYF
TRBJ1-2,TRBV5-5,NA,TRBD1,TGTGCCAGCAGCTTGTGGGACAGGGGAGGTTCGCTCTATGGCTACACCTTC,CASSLWDRGGSLYGYTF
TRBJ2-6,TRBV19,NA,NA,TGTGCCAGTAGCCTGGACGGGGGAATTGGCTCTGGGGCCAACGTCCTGACTTTC,CASSLDGGIGSGANVLTF
TRBJ1-2,TRBV7-9,NA,NA,TGTGCCAGCAGCTCGTGGGTTGGGACCCCGAGCCTCTATGGCTACACCTTC,CASSSWVGTPSLYGYTF
TRBJ2-1,TRBV19,once,TRBD1,TGTGCCAGTAGTGACCCGACAGGGGTTGAGCAGTTCTTC,CASSDPTGVEQFF
TRBJ1-5,TRBV7-8,NA,NA,TGTGCCAGCAGCTTAAGGGGGGGCAATCAGCCCCAGCATTTT,CASSLRGGNQPQHF
TRBJ2-3,TRBV18,NA,TRBD2,TGTGCCAGCTCACCCTTAGCGGGAGTTGACACAGATACGCAGTATTTT,CASSPLAGVDTDTQYF
TRBJ1-1,TRBV30,NA,NA,TGTGCCTCCACAGATACGGGGAACACTGAAGCTTTCTTT,CASTDTGNTEAFF
TRBJ2-3,TRBV2,NA,NA,TGTGCCAGCAAGGAGGGGGGGGGCACAGATACGCAGTATTTT,CASKEGGGTDTQYF